The clone carrying this T cell receptor beta chain has just a few counts. What it binds is not known. With 3 bases removed from V and 6 bases from J, the gap between germline ends came to 14 bases. This CDR3 region has 14 residues. CDR1 and CDR2 from the germline V gene are KGHSH and LQKENI. Time point reported: blood at routine non-recurrence follow-up after resection. Every TCR cDNA molecule bore its own unique molecular identifier. TCRdb ran MiXCR on the 5' RACE reads and lists one entry per CDR3 protein. The sample holds about 94,000 distinct CDR3 sequences; approximately 20% are singletons and the top ten take 20% to 25%. This entry comes from a study of spatial heterogeneity in lung cancer. Study-wide background: Detected sequences consistently included more beta-chain ones than alpha-chain ones.

Study conclusions and caveats: There were more appearances of ubiquitous expanded tumor TCRs in blood at resection than at follow-up.

V is TRBV18 and J is TRBJ1-1; D remains ambiguous. This receptor was taken from a male donor with early-stage non-small cell lung cancer. The sample was PBMCs, taken at follow-up. The chain's CDR3 is CASSPVKGIAEAFF. The CDR3, as DNA: TGTGCCAGCTCACCTGTTAAGGGTATCGCTGAAGCTTTCTTT. Using reference TRBV18 and TRBJ1-1 for the parts outside the CDR3, the full variable domain is NAGVMQNPRHLVRRRGQEARLRCSPMKGHSHVYWYRQLPEEGLKFMVYLQKENIIDESGMPKERFSAEFPKEGPSILRIQQVVRGDSAAYFCASSPVKGIAEAFFGQGTRLTVV.